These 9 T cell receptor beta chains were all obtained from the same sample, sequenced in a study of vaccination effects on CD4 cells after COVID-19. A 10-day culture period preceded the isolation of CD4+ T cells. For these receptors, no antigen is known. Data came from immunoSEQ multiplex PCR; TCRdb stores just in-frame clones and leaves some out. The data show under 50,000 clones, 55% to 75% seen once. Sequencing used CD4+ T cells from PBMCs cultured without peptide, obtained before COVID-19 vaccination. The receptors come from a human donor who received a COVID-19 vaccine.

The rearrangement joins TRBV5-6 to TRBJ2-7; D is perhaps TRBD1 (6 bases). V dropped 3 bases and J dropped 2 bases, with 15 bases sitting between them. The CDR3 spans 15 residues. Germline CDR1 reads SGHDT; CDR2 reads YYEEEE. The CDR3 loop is CASSSRVRGPYEQYF. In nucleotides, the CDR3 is TGTGCCAGCAGCTCTCGGGTCAGGGGACCCTACGAGCAGTACTTC.

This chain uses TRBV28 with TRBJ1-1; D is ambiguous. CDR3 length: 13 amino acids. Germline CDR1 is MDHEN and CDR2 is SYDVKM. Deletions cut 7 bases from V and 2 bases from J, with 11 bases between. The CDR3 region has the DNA TGTGCCAGCAAAAGGGCTCAAAACACTGAAGCTTTCTTT. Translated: CASKRAQNTEAFF.

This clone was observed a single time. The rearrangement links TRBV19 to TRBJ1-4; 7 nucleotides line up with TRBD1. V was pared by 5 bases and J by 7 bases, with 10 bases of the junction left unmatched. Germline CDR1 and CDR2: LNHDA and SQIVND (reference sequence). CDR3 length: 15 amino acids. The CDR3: CASSHPGTVGEKLFF. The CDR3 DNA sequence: TGTGCCAGTAGTCACCCCGGGACAGTAGGTGAAAAACTGTTTTTT.

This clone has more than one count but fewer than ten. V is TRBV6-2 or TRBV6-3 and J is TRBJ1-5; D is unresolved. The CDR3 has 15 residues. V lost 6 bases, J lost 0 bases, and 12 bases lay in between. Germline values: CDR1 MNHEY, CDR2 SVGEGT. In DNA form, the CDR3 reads TGTGCCAGCAGCCCCGGATTTTATAGCAATCAGCCCCAGCATTTT. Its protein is CASSPGFYSNQPQHF.

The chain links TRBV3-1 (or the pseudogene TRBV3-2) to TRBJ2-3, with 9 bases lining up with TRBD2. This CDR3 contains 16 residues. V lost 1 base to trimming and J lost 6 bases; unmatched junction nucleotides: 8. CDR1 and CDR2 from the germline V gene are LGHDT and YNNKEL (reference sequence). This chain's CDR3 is CASSQGTSEVHDTQYF. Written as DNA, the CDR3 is TGTGCCAGCAGCCAAGGGACTAGCGAAGTCCACGATACGCAGTATTTT.

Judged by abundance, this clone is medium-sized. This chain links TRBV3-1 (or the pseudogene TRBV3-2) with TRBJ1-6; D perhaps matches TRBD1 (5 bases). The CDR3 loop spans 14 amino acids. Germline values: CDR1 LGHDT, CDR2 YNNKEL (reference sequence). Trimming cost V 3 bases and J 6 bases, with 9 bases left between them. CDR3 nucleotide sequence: TGTGCCAGCAGCCATGGGACCGCTAATTCACCCCTCCACTTT. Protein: CASSHGTANSPLHF.

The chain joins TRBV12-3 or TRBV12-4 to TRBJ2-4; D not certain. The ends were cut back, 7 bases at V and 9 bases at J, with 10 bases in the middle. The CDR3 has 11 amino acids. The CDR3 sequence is CASTSIGIQYF. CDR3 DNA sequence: TGTGCCAGCACTAGTATAGGCATTCAGTACTTC.

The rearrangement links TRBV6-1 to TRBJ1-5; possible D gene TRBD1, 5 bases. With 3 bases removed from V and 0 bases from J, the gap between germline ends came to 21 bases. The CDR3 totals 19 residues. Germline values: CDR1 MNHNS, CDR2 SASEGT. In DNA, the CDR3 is TGTGCCAGCAGTGAGGGACGGGGCGGGCGCGTATATAGCAATCAGCCCCAGCATTTT. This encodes CASSEGRGGRVYSNQPQHF.

CDR3: CASRPTGAYGYTF. CDR3 coding DNA: TGTGCCAGCAGACCAACAGGTGCCTATGGCTACACCTTC. The chain is built from TRBV12-3 or TRBV12-4 and TRBJ1-2; D is perhaps TRBD1 (5 bases). V lost 6 bases, J lost 4 bases, and 12 bases lay in between. The length of the CDR3 is 13 residues.